In this sample, the clone carrying this TCR beta chain turned up once. This specimen belongs to a study of blood T cell repertoires in COVID-19. Study-level information: Sources were T cells, B-cell-depleted T cells, or PBMCs; the material itself was cDNA or gDNA.

Assay used: immunoSEQ multiplex PCR; TCRdb lists only in-frame clones, some missing. The top ten hold around 6.9% of the sample, which has some 97,000 clones, approximately 86% seen once. With V trimmed by 5 bases and J by 9 bases, 8 bases remained unmatched. The germline gives CDR1 MDHEN, CDR2 SYDVKM. The CDR3 length is 14 residues. This chain links TRBV28 with TRBJ2-5; 11 positions agree with TRBD1. Sequenced input: peripheral blood. This receptor was taken from a woman aged 60-70 years with acute or convalescent COVID-19. The CDR3 DNA follows: TGTGCCAGCAGTCCCCGGGACAGGGGGTATGCCCAGTACTTC. Encoded protein: CASSPRDRGYAQYF.